Presented here are 19 T cell receptor beta chains from one specimen sequenced in a study of cytomegalovirus exposure and HLA in healthy donors. The PCR was carried out with 60 Vbeta primers and 13 Jbeta primers. The table came from immunoSEQ multiplex PCR; TCRdb's copy has only in-frame clones and leaves some out. The table lists some 200,000 clones, 80% to 85% of them singletons, with around 6.3% in the top ten. Source material: PBMCs. The receptors stem from a woman aged 50 to 60 in good health and CMV-seropositive.

CDR3 sequence: CATSRDGQSYGYTF. CDR3 sequence (DNA): TGTGCCACCAGCAGAGACGGACAGAGCTATGGCTACACCTTC. This sequence joins TRBV15 and TRBJ1-2, with D tentatively TRBD1 (6 bases). The CDR3 length is 14 residues. With 0 bases removed from V and 4 bases from J, the gap between germline ends came to 9 bases. CDR1 and CDR2 from the germline V gene are LNHNV and YYDKDF (reference sequence).

Here the CDR3 DNA reads TGTGCCAGCAGCCGTACCCTAGCGTGGGACTCCTACGAGCAGTACTTC. Translation gives CASSRTLAWDSYEQYF. The chain has TRBV13 and TRBJ2-7; a weak D match, TRBD2 (6 bases). Germline V gives CDR1 PRHDT, CDR2 FYEKMQ (reference sequence). Trimming took 5 bases from V and 0 from J, leaving 17 bases between them. The length of the CDR3 is 16 residues.

The V and J genes are TRBV5-1 and TRBJ2-7; 15 positions agree with TRBD2. Per the germline V gene, CDR1 is SGHRS and CDR2 is YFSETQ. V was pared by 4 bases and J by 3 bases, with 5 bases of the junction left unmatched. There are 16 residues in the CDR3. The CDR3 DNA sequence: TGCGCCAGCAGCCCCGGGACTAGCGGGGGGTACTACGAGCAGTACTTC. It translates to CASSPGTSGGYYEQYF.

V usage is TRBV15 and J usage is TRBJ1-2; D ambiguous. The CDR3 extends over 14 amino acids. Per the germline V gene, CDR1 is LNHNV and CDR2 is YYDKDF (reference sequence). V gave up 1 base and J gave up 5 bases, with 11 bases separating them. Written as DNA, the CDR3 is TGTGCCACCAGCAGAGGCGGGGTCGCGTATGGCTACACCTTC. It is translated as CATSRGGVAYGYTF. Drawing the rest from reference TRBV15 and TRBJ1-2, the complete variable domain is DAMVIQNPRYQVTQFGKPVTLSCSQTLNHNVMYWYQQKSSQAPKLLFHYYDKDFNNEADTPDNFQSRRPNTSFCFLDIRSPGLGDTAMYLCATSRGGVAYGYTFGSGTRLTVV.

The V call is TRBV28, the J call TRBJ1-1; D not certain. There are 15 residues in the CDR3. Trimming shortened V by 1 base and J by 1 base, and 10 bases separated the two germline ends. In germline, CDR1 is MDHEN, CDR2 SYDVKM. CDR3 DNA: TGTGCCAGCAGTTTATATCTGAGGGCGAACACTGAAGCTTTCTTT. Translated, it gives CASSLYLRANTEAFF. Combining the CDR3 with reference TRBV28 and TRBJ1-1 gives the whole variable domain DVKVTQSSRYLVKRTGEKVFLECVQDMDHENMFWYRQDPGLGLRLIYFSYDVKMKEKGDIPEGYSVSREKKERFSLILESASTNQTSMYLCASSLYLRANTEAFFGQGTRLTVV.

The rearrangement links TRBV27 to TRBJ2-5; 8 nucleotides agree with TRBD2. V dropped 6 bases and J dropped 2; count of bases not matched to a gene: 5. Germline CDR1 is MNHEY and CDR2 is SMNVEV (reference sequence). This CDR3 is 14 amino acids long. CDR3 nucleotides: TGTGCCAGCAGACGACTAGCGCTACAAGAGACCCAGTACTTC. It codes for CASRRLALQETQYF.

The V and J genes are TRBV6-5 and TRBJ1-4; D call uncertain. In germline, CDR1 is MNHEY, CDR2 SVGAGI. The germline V and J ends were trimmed by 0 bases and 5 bases, with 10 bases remaining between them. This CDR3 has 15 amino acids. The CDR3 loop is CASSYSKGGNEKLFF. The DNA of the CDR3 is TGTGCCAGCAGTTACTCGAAGGGCGGGAATGAAAAACTGTTTTTT.

This clone was found a few times. The rearrangement uses TRBV18 and TRBJ2-7, with 11 bases lining up with TRBD2. The germline V gene encodes CDR1 KGHSH and CDR2 LQKENI. V shed 3 bases, J shed 0 bases, and the junction held 7 bases outside the gene matches. The CDR3 consists of 17 residues. CDR3: CASSPLTSGGPSYEQYF. CDR3 sequence (DNA): TGTGCCAGCTCACCGCTTACTAGCGGGGGCCCCTCCTACGAGCAGTACTTC.

This clone was found a few times. V and J are TRBV5-1 and TRBJ2-1; 11 positions match TRBD2. Germline V gene data show CDR1 as SGHRS and CDR2 as YFSETQ. The CDR3 contains 17 residues. The V and J ends lost 4 bases and 3 bases, in that order; junction bases with no gene match: 9. The chain's CDR3 is CASSRELAGGLYNEQFF. The CDR3 DNA sequence: TGCGCCAGCAGCCGTGAATTAGCGGGAGGGCTCTACAATGAGCAGTTCTTC.

Only one count was recorded for this clone. The genes are TRBV7-9 and TRBJ2-5; 8 bases are shared with TRBD2. The CDR3 consists of 15 residues. V shed 4 bases, J shed 5 bases, and the junction held 9 bases outside the gene matches. Germline-derived CDR1 and CDR2 are SEHNR and FQNEAQ (reference sequence). The chain's CDR3 is CASSSLAGGVETQYF. CDR3 coding DNA: TGTGCCAGCAGCTCTCTAGCGGGTGGGGTGGAGACCCAGTACTTC.

The chain combines TRBV10-3 with TRBJ2-4; TRBD2 aligns across 11 bases. This CDR3 comprises 17 residues. The germline V gene encodes CDR1 ENHRY and CDR2 SYGVKD. The ends lost 3 bases at V and 8 bases at J; junction bases unmatched: 12. The chain's CDR3 is CAISDSSSGRMGDIQYF. CDR3 DNA: TGTGCCATCAGTGACAGCTCTAGCGGGAGGATGGGGGACATTCAGTACTTC.

The V call is TRBV5-6, the J call TRBJ2-1; possible D gene TRBD1, 5 bases. The CDR3 contains 13 residues. The germline CDR1 and CDR2 sequences are SGHDT and YYEEEE. Trimming cost V 4 bases and J 6 bases, with 11 bases left between them. CDR3 sequence reads: CASSVTAPNEQFF. Written as DNA, the CDR3 is TGTGCCAGCAGCGTGACAGCACCCAATGAGCAGTTCTTC.

V usage is TRBV4-2 and J usage is TRBJ2-7, with 12 bases lining up with TRBD2. The germline V gene encodes CDR1 LGHNA and CDR2 YNFKEQ. The CDR3 covers 15 residues. V lost 3 bases and J lost 2; bases outside the gene matches: 2. Written as DNA, the CDR3 is TGTGCCAGCAGCCAGACTAGCGGGAGCACCTACGAGCAGTACTTC. Its translation: CASSQTSGSTYEQYF.

The rearrangement links TRBV28 to TRBJ1-1; 7 nucleotides agree with TRBD1. This CDR3 region has 13 residues. Germline V gene data show CDR1 as MDHEN and CDR2 as SYDVKM. V lost 10 bases to trimming and J lost 4 bases; unmatched junction nucleotides: 9. The CDR3: CATQGVTSTEAFF. CDR3 coding DNA: TGTGCCACCCAGGGGGTCACTAGCACTGAAGCTTTCTTT.

V usage is TRBV25-1 and J usage is TRBJ2-1; TRBD1 might be the D (6 bases). Germline V lookup: CDR1 MGHDK, CDR2 SYGVNS. The germline V and J ends were trimmed by 4 bases and 0 bases, with 19 bases remaining between them. The CDR3 spans 18 residues. For the CDR3, the DNA is TGTGCCAGCAGTGGATCCGGGGCAAGGGGGAGCTCCTACAATGAGCAGTTCTTC. It codes for CASSGSGARGSSYNEQFF.

The chain has TRBV5-6 and TRBJ2-3, with 7 bases aligning to TRBD1. CDR1 and CDR2 (germline): SGHDT, YYEEEE. This CDR3 spans 15 amino acids. J was trimmed by 4 bases and V by 4 bases; bases with no gene match: 9. CDR3 in amino acids: CASSATGRGSDTQYF. The CDR3, as DNA: TGTGCCAGCAGCGCGACAGGGCGAGGGTCAGATACGCAGTATTTT.

This clone was picked up a small number of times. CDR3 protein: CASSSSGPGTGIHHTQYF. The CDR3 nucleotides read TGTGCCAGCAGCTCCTCTGGCCCCGGGACAGGGATACATCATACGCAGTATTTT. The J gene is TRBJ2-3, the V gene TRBV11-2; TRBD1 agrees at 9 bases. Germline CDR1 reads SGHAT; CDR2 reads FQNNGV. The CDR3 consists of 18 residues. V shed 4 bases and J 7 bases; nucleotides not matched to a gene: 18.

In this sample, this clone turned up a few times. The J gene is TRBJ1-1, the V gene TRBV7-9, with D possibly being TRBD1 (6 bases). Trimming removed 5 bases at V and 6 bases at J, with 16 bases between. The CDR3 totals 14 residues. Germline V gives CDR1 SEHNR, CDR2 FQNEAQ (reference sequence). CDR3 residues: CASSPALDRSEAFF. In DNA, the CDR3 is TGTGCCAGCAGCCCAGCCTTAGACAGGTCTGAAGCTTTCTTT.

There are a few counts of this clone. This chain connects TRBV6-1 to TRBJ2-7; TRBD1 aligns across 8 bases. J was trimmed by 2 bases and V by 6 bases; bases with no gene match: 6. The germline gives CDR1 MNHNS, CDR2 SASEGT. CDR3 length: 14 amino acids. The CDR3 protein is CASRRDRWTYEQYF. The CDR3 DNA sequence: TGTGCCAGCAGACGGGACAGGTGGACCTACGAGCAGTACTTC.